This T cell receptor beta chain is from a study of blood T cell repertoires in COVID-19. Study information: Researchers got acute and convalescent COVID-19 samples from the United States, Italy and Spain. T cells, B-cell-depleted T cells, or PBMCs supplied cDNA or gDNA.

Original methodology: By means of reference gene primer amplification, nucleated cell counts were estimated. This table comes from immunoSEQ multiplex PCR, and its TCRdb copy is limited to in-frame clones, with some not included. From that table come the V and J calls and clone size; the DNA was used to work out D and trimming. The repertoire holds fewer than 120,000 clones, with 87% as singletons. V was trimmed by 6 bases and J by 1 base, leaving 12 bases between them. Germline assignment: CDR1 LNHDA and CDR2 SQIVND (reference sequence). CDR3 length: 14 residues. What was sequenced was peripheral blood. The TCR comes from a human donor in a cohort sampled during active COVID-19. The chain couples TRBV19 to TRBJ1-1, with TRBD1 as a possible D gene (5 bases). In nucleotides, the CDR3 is TGTGCCAGTAGCAGTTTCGGACAGAACACTGAAGCTTTCTTT. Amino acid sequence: CASSSFGQNTEAFF.